This T cell receptor (beta chain) is from a study of early T cells in non-severe SARS-CoV-2 infection. The wider study: Unsorted whole-blood RNA was sequenced in bulk, leaving chains unpaired. Findings of the study overall: Sequences matched to VDJdb favored anti-spike CD8 responses, while private and CD4 specificities were missed.

About this clonotype itself: Its antigen is unidentified.

Germline assignment: CDR1 LGHDT and CDR2 YNNKEL (reference sequence). The length of the CDR3 is 15 residues. The trim removed 1 base at V and 6 bases at J, leaving 6 bases unmatched. Unique molecular identifier tags were affixed to discrete cDNA molecules. TCRdb processed the 5' RACE reads anew with MiXCR; each CDR3 protein has one entry. This sample has 100,000 to 150,000 distinct CDR3 sequences, with 15% found just once. V gene TRBV3-1 combines with J gene TRBJ2-1; TRBD2 matches at 7 bases. The receptor comes from an adult who was a healthcare worker with PCR-confirmed SARS-CoV-2 infection or an uninfected control (not recorded which). The sequenced sample consisted of whole blood. The CDR3 nucleotides read TGTGCCAGCAGCCAAGGAGCGGGGTACGGCAATGAGCAGTTCTTC. Translating it yields CASSQGAGYGNEQFF.